This T cell receptor (beta chain) was retrieved from a study of blood T cell repertoires in COVID-19. On the study more broadly: Samples of COVID-19 (acute and convalescent) were obtained from the United States, Italy and Spain.

CDR1 is SNHLY, CDR2 FYNNEI, per germline. CDR3 size: 14 residues. V gave up 3 bases and J gave up 3 bases, with 9 bases separating them. The method was immunoSEQ multiplex PCR; TCRdb's version includes in-frame clones alone and lacks a portion of them. The repertoire consists of under 200,000 clones, with around 92% occurring once and the leading ten covering around 8%. The clonotype originates from a woman aged 18-30 years who had recovered from COVID-19. The sequenced material came from PBMCs or T cells enriched from blood (not recorded which). The chain combines TRBV2 with TRBJ1-5; D remains unclear. CDR3 coding DNA: TGTGCCAGCAGTGAGGAGCGGGCCAATCAGCCCCAGCATTTT. It encodes CASSEERANQPQHF.